The rows below give T cell receptor beta chains drawn from one sample of a study of T cells in Graves' hyperthyroidism and ophthalmopathy. TCRdb passed the multiplex PCR reads through MiXCR, listing each CDR3 protein once. The sample shows around 340,000 distinct CDR3 sequences, 15% to 20% of them seen only once. Source material: blood. Every receptor here comes from a woman between 45 and 65 years old with Graves' hyperthyroidism. Both conserved end residues are part of each CDR3. D genes are given only for firm matches. Where a row states a size, it is once, few, many or the class of an expanded clone; other rows omit it.

>TRBJ1-1|-|many|TRBV20-1
TGCAGTGCTAGAGGGCAGGGACTCTTGTCGGGCACTGAAGCTTTCTTT
CSARGQGLLSGTEAFF
>TRBJ1-3|-|many|TRBV12-3/TRBV12-4
TGTGCCAGCAGCCTAGACTCTGGAAACACCATATATTTT
CASSLDSGNTIYF
>TRBJ1-2|-|-|TRBV5-6
TGTGCCAGCAGCTTGCCCCCAGAGAGGGGCTACACCTTC
CASSLPPERGYTF
>TRBJ1-1|-|many|TRBV20-1
TGCAGTGCTAGAGACAACGTCGGCACTGAAGCTTTCTTT
CSARDNVGTEAFF
>TRBJ1-2|-|-|TRBV25-1
TGTGCCAGCAGTGAATCTTGGCAGGGATATGGCTACACCTTC
CASSESWQGYGYTF
>TRBJ1-1|-|-|TRBV30
TGTGCCTGGGGTAATTGGTCCCCTGAAGCTTTCTTT
CAWGNWSPEAFF
>TRBJ2-7|-|many|TRBV30
TGTGCCTGGAGTGCCCGTTCCTACGAGCAGTACTTC
CAWSARSYEQYF
>TRBJ2-3|-|many|TRBV11-1
TGTGCCAGCTCGCGAGGGGCGGGTCGGACGCAGTATTTT
CASSRGAGRTQYF
>TRBJ2-5|-|many|TRBV11-2
TGTGCCAGCAGCGCGTTTTTTGGGGAGACCCAGTACTTC
CASSAFFGETQYF
>TRBJ2-5|-|-|TRBV5-1
TGCGCCACCGCCCGGGGGGCCGGGATGGGAGAGACCCAGTACTTC
CATARGAGMGETQYF
>TRBJ2-2|-|-|TRBV7-3
TGTGCCAGCAGCCCGGAGGGGGGGTTTTACACCGGGGAGCTGTTTTTT
CASSPEGGFYTGELFF
>TRBJ2-1|TRBD2|many|TRBV20-1
TGCAGTGCTACGGTGAGCGGGAGGGCCGGCAATGAGCAGTTCTTC
CSATVSGRAGNEQFF
>TRBJ2-3|-|many|TRBV18
TGTGCCAGCTCACCGTCCGAAAGGGCAGATACGCAGTATTTT
CASSPSERADTQYF
>TRBJ2-1|TRBD2|few|TRBV7-3
TGTGCCAGCAGCTTAGGGAGCGGGGGGGGGGCATACAATGAGCAGTTCTTC
CASSLGSGGGAYNEQFF
>TRBJ1-4|-|few|TRBV30
TGTGCCTGGAGAGGTGTGGGGGCGCAGGGTGAAAAACTGTTTTTT
CAWRGVGAQGEKLFF
>TRBJ1-1|-|-|TRBV6-1
TGTGCCAGCAATCGACGAGGTGGAGAGATGAACACTGAAGCTTTCTTT
CASNRRGGEMNTEAFF
>TRBJ2-5|TRBD2|-|TRBV5-1
TGCGCCAGCAGCTTAGGGACTAGCCCCCCAGAGACCCAGTACTTC
CASSLGTSPPETQYF
>TRBJ1-1|-|-|TRBV12-3/TRBV12-4
TGTGCCAGCAGGGAGGGAGCTATGGGCACTGAAGATTTCTTT
CASREGAMGTEDFF
>TRBJ2-7|-|few|TRBV7-9
TGTGCCAGCAGCTTAGAAGACTATAGGCAGTACTTC
CASSLEDYRQYF
>TRBJ2-3|-|-|TRBV29-1
TGCAGCGTTGATGGGTCGTCGGCGGGGAGCACAGATACGCAGTATTTT
CSVDGSSAGSTDTQYF
>TRBJ1-5|TRBD1|many|TRBV28
TGTGCCAGCAGTTTGGGACAGGTCCTTAATCAGCCCCAGCATTTT
CASSLGQVLNQPQHF
>TRBJ2-3|-|many|TRBV5-1
TGCGCCAGCAGCTTGGTGGCGGGGACCGCGGCAGATACGCAGTATTTT
CASSLVAGTAADTQYF
>TRBJ2-3|TRBD2|few|TRBV27
TGTGCCATCAGTGATGGCGGGGGGGCAGATACGCAGTATTTT
CAISDGGGADTQYF
>TRBJ1-2|-|few|TRBV7-9
TGTGCCAGCAGCTTAGGACAGGCATATAACTATGGCTACACCTTC
CASSLGQAYNYGYTF
>TRBJ2-7|-|many|TRBV6-5
TGTGCCAGCAGTTACTCGAACGGCGTTGCCTACGAGCAGTACTTC
CASSYSNGVAYEQYF
>TRBJ1-6|-|-|TRBV6-6
TGTGCCAGCAGTTATTTCAGAAGTTCACCCCTCCACTTT
CASSYFRSSPLHF
>TRBJ1-2|-|-|TRBV7-2
TGTGCCAGCAGCTTCCAGACTGGTGGCTACACCTTC
CASSFQTGGYTF